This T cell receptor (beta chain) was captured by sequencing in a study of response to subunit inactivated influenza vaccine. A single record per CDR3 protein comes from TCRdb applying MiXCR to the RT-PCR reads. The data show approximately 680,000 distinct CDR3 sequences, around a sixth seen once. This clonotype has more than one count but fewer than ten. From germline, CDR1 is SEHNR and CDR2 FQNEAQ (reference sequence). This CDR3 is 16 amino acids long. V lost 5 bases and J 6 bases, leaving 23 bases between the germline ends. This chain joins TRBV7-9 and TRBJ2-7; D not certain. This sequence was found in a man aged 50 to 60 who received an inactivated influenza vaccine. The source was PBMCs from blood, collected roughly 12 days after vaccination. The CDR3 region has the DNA TGTGCCAGCAGCGCAGCCGGGTTCCGTTCCGGGCTCGAGCAGTACTTC. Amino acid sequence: CASSAAGFRSGLEQYF.